The 15 T cell receptor beta chains listed next were all sequenced from one sample in a study of blood T cell repertoires in COVID-19. The protocol was immunoSEQ multiplex PCR, while the TCRdb copy is restricted to in-frame clones and leaves out a portion. The table records a few hundred thousand clones, 86% of them present only once. Sequencing was performed on PBMCs or T cells enriched from blood (not recorded which). The receptors originated from a woman in her forties or fifties in a cohort exposed to, infected with or recovered from COVID-19 (not recorded which).

This clone has just a few counts. The rearrangement links TRBV5-5 to TRBJ1-6, with D possibly being TRBD1 (6 bases). The V gene's germline CDR1 is SGHKS and CDR2 YYEKEE (reference sequence). This CDR3 spans 12 amino acids. V lost 3 bases and J 9 bases, leaving 7 bases between the germline ends. The CDR3 is CASSYRVSPLHF. CDR3 nucleotides: TGTGCCAGCAGCTACAGGGTTTCACCCCTCCACTTT.

CDR3 region: CASSPDTGRIINYGYTF. CDR3 coding DNA: TGTGCCAGCAGCCCAGATACAGGAAGAATTATTAACTATGGCTACACCTTC. The chain carries TRBV7-2 and TRBJ1-2; maybe TRBD1 (5 bases). CDR3 length equals 17 residues. CDR1 SGHTA and CDR2 FQGNSA come from the germline V gene. The germline V and J ends were trimmed by 5 bases and 1 base, with 20 bases remaining between them.

The gene calls are TRBV19 and TRBJ2-1, with 10 bases that match TRBD2. The CDR3 consists of 15 residues. V trimming: 3 bases; J trimming: 9 bases; junction bases outside the gene matches: 8. Germline CDR1 LNHDA, CDR2 SQIVND (reference sequence). CDR3 sequence (DNA): TGTGCCAGTAGTATCTCTAGCAGCGGGGGGGTTGAGCAGTTCTTC. It yields the protein CASSISSSGGVEQFF. Supplemented by reference TRBV19 and TRBJ2-1, the full variable domain reads DGGITQSPKYLFRKEGQNVTLSCEQNLNHDAMYWYRQDPGQGLRLIYYSQIVNDFQKGDIAEGYSVSREKKESFPLTVTSAQKNPTAFYLCASSISSSGGVEQFFGPGTRLTVL.

This clone was seen once. V is TRBV29-1 and J is TRBJ1-2; D is unresolved. The V end was cut by 5 bases, the J end by 0 bases, with 10 bases between. CDR1 SQVTM and CDR2 ANQGSEA come from the germline V gene. This CDR3 contains 13 residues. Here the CDR3 DNA reads TGCAGCGTTTACGGCGGTGCTAACTATGGCTACACCTTC. It translates to CSVYGGANYGYTF.

This clone was picked up a small number of times. This rearrangement joins TRBV6-2 or TRBV6-3 to TRBJ2-7; 9 positions match TRBD2. The CDR3 has 13 residues. J lost 10 bases, V lost 2 bases, and 6 bases had no gene match. Germline V lookup: CDR1 MNHEY, CDR2 SVGEGT. The CDR3 sequence is CASSYAGTSNQYF. The CDR3 DNA is TGTGCCAGCAGTTACGCCGGGACTAGCAATCAGTACTTC.

The chain uses TRBV9 and TRBJ2-7; a possible D gene is TRBD2 (5 bases). The germline V gene encodes CDR1 SGDLS and CDR2 YYNGEE. The CDR3 sequence is 13 residues long. V lost 0 bases to trimming and J lost 4 bases, with 8 bases between them. The DNA of the CDR3 is TGTGCCAGCAGCGTAGGTGCGGGTTACGAGCAGTACTTC. Amino acids: CASSVGAGYEQYF.

The V gene is TRBV25-1, the J gene TRBJ2-7, with TRBD2 identical over 8 bases. V lost 3 bases to trimming and J lost 3 bases; unmatched junction nucleotides: 7. The CDR3 spans 15 residues. From germline, CDR1 is MGHDK and CDR2 SYGVNS. CDR3: CASSDHRGGDYEQYF. The CDR3 DNA reads as TGTGCCAGCAGTGACCATCGGGGGGGAGACTACGAGCAGTACTTC.

The J gene is TRBJ1-1, the V gene TRBV18; D is ambiguous. CDR3 length: 15 residues. In germline, CDR1 is KGHSH, CDR2 LQKENI. Between the trimmed V and J ends, which lost 3 bases and 0 bases, there was a span of 11 bases. The CDR3 spells CASSPSVGLNTEAFF. As DNA, the CDR3 is TGTGCCAGCTCACCTTCCGTCGGGTTGAACACTGAAGCTTTCTTT.

This chain connects TRBV7-8 to TRBJ2-7; 9 nucleotides line up with TRBD1. This CDR3 region has 15 residues. After removal of 1 base from V and 4 bases from J, the junction contained 5 bases not matched to a gene. CDR1 is SGHVS and CDR2 is FQNEAQ in the germline V gene. The CDR3 spells CASSLGTGARYEQYF. CDR3 nucleotide sequence: TGTGCCAGCAGCTTAGGGACAGGGGCGCGGTACGAGCAGTACTTC.

This sequence joins TRBV7-9 and TRBJ1-4, with 10 positions matching TRBD1. The V and J ends lost 4 bases and 5 bases, in that order; junction bases with no gene match: 1. The length of the CDR3 is 14 residues. The germline CDR1 and CDR2 sequences are SEHNR and FQNEAQ (reference sequence). Here the CDR3 reads CASSSDRGNEKLFF. In DNA, the CDR3 is TGTGCCAGCAGCTCGGACAGGGGGAATGAAAAACTGTTTTTT.

The chain recombines TRBV5-1 with TRBJ1-4, with D possibly being TRBD1 (6 bases). The germline V and J ends were trimmed by 4 bases and 0 bases, with 10 bases remaining between them. CDR3 length equals 15 residues. Germline V lookup: CDR1 SGHRS, CDR2 YFSETQ. CDR3 sequence reads: CASSGGGATNEKLFF. CDR3 DNA sequence: TGCGCCAGCAGCGGGGGGGGCGCAACTAATGAAAAACTGTTTTTT.

The genes are TRBV19 and TRBJ2-1; 8 bases are a match to TRBD2. Germline V gene sequence: CDR1 LNHDA, CDR2 SQIVND (reference sequence). V lost 6 bases, J lost 1 base, and 14 bases stayed unmatched. This CDR3 has 18 amino acids. CDR3 nucleotide sequence: TGTGCCAGTAGCTCTAGCGGGCGAACCTCTAAGTCCTACAATGAGCAGTTCTTC. It yields the protein CASSSSGRTSKSYNEQFF.

The chain recombines TRBV19 with TRBJ2-1, with 9 bases lining up with TRBD2. V dropped 1 base and J dropped 4; count of bases not matched to a gene: 8. Germline V gene sequence: CDR1 LNHDA, CDR2 SQIVND (reference sequence). The CDR3 consists of 17 residues. The DNA of the CDR3 is TGTGCCAGTAGTATAGTCCCCGCTAGCGGGGCGTACAATGAGCAGTTCTTC. Translated, it gives CASSIVPASGAYNEQFF. Full variable domain (remainder filled in from reference TRBV19 and TRBJ2-1): DGGITQSPKYLFRKEGQNVTLSCEQNLNHDAMYWYRQDPGQGLRLIYYSQIVNDFQKGDIAEGYSVSREKKESFPLTVTSAQKNPTAFYLCASSIVPASGAYNEQFFGPGTRLTVL.

This sequence joins TRBV30 and TRBJ2-7; 12 nucleotides line up with TRBD1. The germline gives CDR1 GTSNPN, CDR2 SVGIG (reference sequence). This CDR3 is built from 13 residues. Trimming took 5 bases from V and 6 from J; bases not matched to a gene: 5. CDR3 loop: CAWQRDRGLEQYF. DNA for the CDR3: TGTGCCTGGCAACGGGACAGGGGGCTCGAGCAGTACTTC.

The rearrangement links TRBV7-3 to TRBJ2-6; the match to TRBD1 covers 12 bases. The CDR3 has 17 amino acids. Unmatched junction bases numbered 2, after V lost 3 bases and J lost 2 bases. CDR1 SGHTA and CDR2 FQGTGA come from the germline V gene. The CDR3 DNA reads TGTGCCAGCAGCTTTGGGACAGGGGGCACTGGGGCCAACGTCCTGACTTTC. Protein sequence: CASSFGTGGTGANVLTF.